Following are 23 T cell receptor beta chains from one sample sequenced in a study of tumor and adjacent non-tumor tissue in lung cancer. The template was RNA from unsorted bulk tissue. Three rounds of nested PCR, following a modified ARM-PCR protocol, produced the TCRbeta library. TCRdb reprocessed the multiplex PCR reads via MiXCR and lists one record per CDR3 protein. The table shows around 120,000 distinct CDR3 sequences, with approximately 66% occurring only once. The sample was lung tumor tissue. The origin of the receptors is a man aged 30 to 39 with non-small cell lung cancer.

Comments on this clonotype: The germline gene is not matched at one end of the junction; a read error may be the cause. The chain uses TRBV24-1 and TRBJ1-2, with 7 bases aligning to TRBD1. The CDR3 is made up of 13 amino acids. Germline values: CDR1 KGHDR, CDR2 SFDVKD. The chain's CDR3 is CATSATGPDGYIF. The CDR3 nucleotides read TGTGCCACCAGTGCGACAGGGCCGGATGGCTACATCTTC.

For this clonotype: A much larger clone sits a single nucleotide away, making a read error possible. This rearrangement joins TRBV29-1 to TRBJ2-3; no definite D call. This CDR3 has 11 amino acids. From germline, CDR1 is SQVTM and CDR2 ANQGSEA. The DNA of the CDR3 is TGCAGCGGGGCGCCTGGGGATATGCAGTATTTT. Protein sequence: CSGAPGDMQYF.

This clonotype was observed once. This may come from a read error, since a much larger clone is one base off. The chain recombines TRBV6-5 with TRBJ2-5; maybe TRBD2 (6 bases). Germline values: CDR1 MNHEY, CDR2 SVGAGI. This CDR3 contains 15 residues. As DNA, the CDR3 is TGTGGCAGCAGTTACGACGGGGGAGCCCTCAGAACCCAGTACTTC. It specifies CGSSYDGGALRTQYF.

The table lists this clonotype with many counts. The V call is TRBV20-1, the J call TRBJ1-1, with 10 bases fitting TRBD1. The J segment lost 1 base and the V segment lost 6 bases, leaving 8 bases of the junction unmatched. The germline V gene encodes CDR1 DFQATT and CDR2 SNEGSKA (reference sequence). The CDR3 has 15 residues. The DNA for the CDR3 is TGCAGTGCGCGTGACAGGGGGCTAGGGAACACTGAAGCTTTCTTT. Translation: CSARDRGLGNTEAFF.

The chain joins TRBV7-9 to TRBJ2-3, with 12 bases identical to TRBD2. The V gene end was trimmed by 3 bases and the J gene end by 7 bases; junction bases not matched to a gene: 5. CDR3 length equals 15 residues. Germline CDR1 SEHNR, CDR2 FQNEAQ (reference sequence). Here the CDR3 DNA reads TGTGCCAGCAGCTTCCAAACTAGCGGGGGGTATACGCAGTATTTT. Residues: CASSFQTSGGYTQYF.

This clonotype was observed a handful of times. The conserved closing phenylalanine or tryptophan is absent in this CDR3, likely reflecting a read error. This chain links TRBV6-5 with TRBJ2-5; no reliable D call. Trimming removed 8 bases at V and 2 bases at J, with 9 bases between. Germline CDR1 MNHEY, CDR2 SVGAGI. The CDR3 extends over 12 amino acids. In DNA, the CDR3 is TGTGCCAGCGGAAGCACTCAAGAGACCCAGTACCTC. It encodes CASGSTQETQYL.

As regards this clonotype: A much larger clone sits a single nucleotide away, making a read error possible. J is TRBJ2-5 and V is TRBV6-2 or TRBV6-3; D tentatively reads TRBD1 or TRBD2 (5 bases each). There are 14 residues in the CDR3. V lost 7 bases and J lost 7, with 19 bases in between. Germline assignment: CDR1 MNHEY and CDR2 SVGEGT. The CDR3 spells CASTPLQLGGTQYF. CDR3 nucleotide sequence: TGTGCCAGCACCCCCTTGCAGCTTGGGGGGACCCAGTACTTC.

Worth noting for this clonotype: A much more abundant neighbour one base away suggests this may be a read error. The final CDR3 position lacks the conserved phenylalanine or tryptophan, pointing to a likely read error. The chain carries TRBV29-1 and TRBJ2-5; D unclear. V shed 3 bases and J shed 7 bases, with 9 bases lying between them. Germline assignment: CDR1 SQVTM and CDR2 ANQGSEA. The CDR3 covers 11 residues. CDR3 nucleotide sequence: TGCAGCGTTGAGGGGAATAGGACCCAGTACTAC. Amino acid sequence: CSVEGNRTQYY.

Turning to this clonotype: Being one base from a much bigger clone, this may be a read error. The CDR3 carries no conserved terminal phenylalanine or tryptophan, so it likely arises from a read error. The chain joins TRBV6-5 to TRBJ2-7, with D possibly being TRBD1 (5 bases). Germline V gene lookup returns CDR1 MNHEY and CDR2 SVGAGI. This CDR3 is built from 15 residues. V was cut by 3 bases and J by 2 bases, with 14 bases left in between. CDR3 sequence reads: CASSYPGKGTYEQYL. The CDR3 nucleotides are TGTGCCAGCAGTTATCCAGGGAAAGGCACCTACGAGCAGTACCTC.

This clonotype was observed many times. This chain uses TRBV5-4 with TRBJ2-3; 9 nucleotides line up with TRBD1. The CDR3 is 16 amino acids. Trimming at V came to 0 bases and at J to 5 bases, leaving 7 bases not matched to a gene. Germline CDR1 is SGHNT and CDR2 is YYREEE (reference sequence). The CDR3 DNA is TGTGCCAGCAGCTTGGCCGGGACAGGGACAAAAGATACGCAGTATTTT. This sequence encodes CASSLAGTGTKDTQYF.

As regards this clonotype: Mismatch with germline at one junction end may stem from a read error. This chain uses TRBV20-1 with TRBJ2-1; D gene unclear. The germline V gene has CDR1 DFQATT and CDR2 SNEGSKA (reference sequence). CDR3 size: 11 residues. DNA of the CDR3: TGCAGTGCTAGAGAATTCGATGAGCACTTCTTC. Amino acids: CSAREFDEHFF.

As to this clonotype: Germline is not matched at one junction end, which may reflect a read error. This chain's CDR3 is CVSRFYPRGVHTDTQYF. CDR3 DNA: TGTGTCAGCAGATTTTACCCAAGGGGGGTACACACAGATACGCAGTATTTT. The J gene is TRBJ2-3, the V gene TRBV11-2; TRBD1 or TRBD2 may be the D gene (6 bases each). The CDR3 runs 17 residues. CDR1 is SGHAT, CDR2 FQNNGV, per germline.

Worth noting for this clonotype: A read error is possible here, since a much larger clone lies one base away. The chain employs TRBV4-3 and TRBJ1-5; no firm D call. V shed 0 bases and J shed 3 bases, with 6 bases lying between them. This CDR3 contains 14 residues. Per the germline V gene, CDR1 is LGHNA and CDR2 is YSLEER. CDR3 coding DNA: TGCGCCAGCAGCCAAGATCATATCAATCAGCCCCAGCATTTT. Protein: CASSQDHINQPQHF.

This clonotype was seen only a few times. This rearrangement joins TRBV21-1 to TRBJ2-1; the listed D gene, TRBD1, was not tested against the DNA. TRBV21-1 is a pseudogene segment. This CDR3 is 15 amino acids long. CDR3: CATSGGQGDYNEQFF. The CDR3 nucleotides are TGTGCCACCTCGGGAGGACAGGGGGACTACAATGAGCAGTTCTTC.

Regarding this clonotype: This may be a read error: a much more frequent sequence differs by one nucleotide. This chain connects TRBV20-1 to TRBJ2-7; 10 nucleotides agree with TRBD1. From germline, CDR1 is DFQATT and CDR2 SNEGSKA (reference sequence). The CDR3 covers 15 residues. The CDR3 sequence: CSAIMSDRGTYEEYF. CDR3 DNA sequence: TGCAGTGCTATAATGTCGGACAGGGGGACCTACGAGGAGTACTTC.

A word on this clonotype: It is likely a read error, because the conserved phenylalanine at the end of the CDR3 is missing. The CDR3 bases are TGTGCCAGCAGTTCAAACAGCGGGAACACTGAAGCTTTCGTT. Residues: CASSSNSGNTEAFV. The chain joins TRBV12-3 or TRBV12-4 to TRBJ1-1; D is uncertain. The CDR3 has 14 residues. V shed 4 bases and J shed 1 base, with 10 bases lying between them.

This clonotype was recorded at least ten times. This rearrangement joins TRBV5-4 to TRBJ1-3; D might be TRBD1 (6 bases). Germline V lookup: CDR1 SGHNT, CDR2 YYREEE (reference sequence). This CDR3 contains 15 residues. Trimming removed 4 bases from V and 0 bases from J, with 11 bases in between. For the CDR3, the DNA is TGTGCCAGCAGCATACAGGGATTCTCTGGAAACACCATATATTTT. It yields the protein CASSIQGFSGNTIYF.

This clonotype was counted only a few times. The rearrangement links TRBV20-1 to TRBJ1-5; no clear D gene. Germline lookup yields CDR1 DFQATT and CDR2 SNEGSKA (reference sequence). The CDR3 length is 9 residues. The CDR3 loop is CNAGQPQHF. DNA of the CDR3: TGCAATGCGGGACAGCCCCAGCATTTT.

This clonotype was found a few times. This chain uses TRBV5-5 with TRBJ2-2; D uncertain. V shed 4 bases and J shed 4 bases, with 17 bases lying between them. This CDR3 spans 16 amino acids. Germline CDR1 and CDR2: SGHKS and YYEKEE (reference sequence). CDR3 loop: CASSPTPARTTGELFF. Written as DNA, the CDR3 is TGTGCCAGCAGCCCGACTCCTGCCCGCACCACCGGGGAGCTGTTTTTT.

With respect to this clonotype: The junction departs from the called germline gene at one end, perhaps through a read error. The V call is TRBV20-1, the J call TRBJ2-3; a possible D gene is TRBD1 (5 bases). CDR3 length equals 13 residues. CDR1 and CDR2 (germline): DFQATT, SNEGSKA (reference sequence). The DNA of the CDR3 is TGCAGTGCTAGAGTTAGGGGCCCAGATATGCAGTATTTT. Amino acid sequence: CSARVRGPDMQYF.

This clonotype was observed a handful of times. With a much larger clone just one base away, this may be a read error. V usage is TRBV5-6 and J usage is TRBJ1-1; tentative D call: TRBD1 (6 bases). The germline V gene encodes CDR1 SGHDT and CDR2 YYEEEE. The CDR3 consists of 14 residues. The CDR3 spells CVSSLGARGLEAFF. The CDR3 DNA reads TGTGTCAGCAGCTTGGGGGCTCGGGGCCTTGAAGCTTTCTTT.

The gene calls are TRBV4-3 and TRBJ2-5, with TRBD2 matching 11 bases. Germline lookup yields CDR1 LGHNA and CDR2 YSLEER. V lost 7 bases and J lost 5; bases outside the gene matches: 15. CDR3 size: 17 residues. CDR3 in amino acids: CASIQETSGGPGETQYF. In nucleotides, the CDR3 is TGCGCCAGCATCCAGGAAACTAGCGGGGGCCCCGGGGAGACCCAGTACTTC.

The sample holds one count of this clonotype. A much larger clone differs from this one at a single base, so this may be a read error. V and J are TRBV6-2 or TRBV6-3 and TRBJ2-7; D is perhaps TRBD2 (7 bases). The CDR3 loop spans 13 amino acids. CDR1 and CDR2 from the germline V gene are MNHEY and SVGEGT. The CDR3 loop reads CDSTLGGTYEQYF. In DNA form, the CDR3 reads TGTGACAGCACCCTCGGGGGGACATACGAGCAGTACTTC.